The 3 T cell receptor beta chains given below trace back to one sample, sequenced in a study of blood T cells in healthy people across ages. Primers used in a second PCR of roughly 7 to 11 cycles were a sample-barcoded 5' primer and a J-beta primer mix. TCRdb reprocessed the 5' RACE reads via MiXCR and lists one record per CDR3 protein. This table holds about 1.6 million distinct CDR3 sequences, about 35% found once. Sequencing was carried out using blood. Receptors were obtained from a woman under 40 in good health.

CDR3 residues: CASSPTSGDRTEAFF. CDR3 bases: TGTGCCAGCAGCCCGACTTCCGGGGATCGCACTGAAGCTTTCTTT. The V and J genes are TRBV12-3 or TRBV12-4 and TRBJ1-1; D ambiguous. The CDR3 totals 15 residues. The ends were cut back, 6 bases at V and 4 bases at J, with 18 bases in the middle.

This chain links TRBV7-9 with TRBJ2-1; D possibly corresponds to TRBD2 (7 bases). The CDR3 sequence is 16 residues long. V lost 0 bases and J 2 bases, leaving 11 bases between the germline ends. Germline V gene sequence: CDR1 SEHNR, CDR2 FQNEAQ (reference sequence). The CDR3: CASSLARGGAYNEQFF. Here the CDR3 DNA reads TGTGCCAGCAGCTTAGCGAGGGGGGGGGCCTACAATGAGCAGTTCTTC.

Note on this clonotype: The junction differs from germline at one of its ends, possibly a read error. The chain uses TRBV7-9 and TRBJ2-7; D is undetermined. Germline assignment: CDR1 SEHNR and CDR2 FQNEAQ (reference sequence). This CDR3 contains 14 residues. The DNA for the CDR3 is TGTGCCTGCAGTTCGGTGAATTCGGCCTACGAGCAGTACTTC. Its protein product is CACSSVNSAYEQYF.